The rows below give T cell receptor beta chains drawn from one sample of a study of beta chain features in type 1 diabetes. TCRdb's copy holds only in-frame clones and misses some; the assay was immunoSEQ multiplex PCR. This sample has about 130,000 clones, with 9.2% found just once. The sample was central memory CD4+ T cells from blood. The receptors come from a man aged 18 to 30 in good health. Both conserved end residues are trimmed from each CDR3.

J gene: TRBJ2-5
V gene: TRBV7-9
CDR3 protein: ASSPTGTQY

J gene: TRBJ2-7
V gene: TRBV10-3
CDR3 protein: AISGTGERYEQY

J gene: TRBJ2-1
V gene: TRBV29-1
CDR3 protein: SVDVTGHNEQF

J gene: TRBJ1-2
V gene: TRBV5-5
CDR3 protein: ASSQSTGTANYGYT

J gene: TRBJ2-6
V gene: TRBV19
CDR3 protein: ASSIRQGALGANVLT

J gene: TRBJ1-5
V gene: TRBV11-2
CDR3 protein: ASSNTGSNQPQH

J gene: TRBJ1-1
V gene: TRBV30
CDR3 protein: AWRFQVNTEAF

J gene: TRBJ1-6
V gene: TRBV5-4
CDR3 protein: ASSTGTGNSPLH

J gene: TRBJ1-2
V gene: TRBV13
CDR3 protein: ASSLQGPSYGYT

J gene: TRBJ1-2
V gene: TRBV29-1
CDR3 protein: SVNDEGQGATNYGYT

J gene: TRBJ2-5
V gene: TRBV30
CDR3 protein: ACGGGGTGETQY

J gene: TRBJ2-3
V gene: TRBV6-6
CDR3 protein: ASSYSPVRGTQY

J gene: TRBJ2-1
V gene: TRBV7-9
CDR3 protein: ASSLASGLDEQF

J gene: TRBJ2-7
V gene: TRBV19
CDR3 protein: ASSLNRGEASYEQY

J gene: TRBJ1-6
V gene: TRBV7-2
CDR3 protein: ASSSGGYNSPLH

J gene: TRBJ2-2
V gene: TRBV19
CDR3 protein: ASRPQGSGELF

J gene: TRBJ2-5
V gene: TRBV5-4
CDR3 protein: ASSTWTGGAETQY

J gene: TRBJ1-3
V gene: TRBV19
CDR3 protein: ASSIGYSGNTIY

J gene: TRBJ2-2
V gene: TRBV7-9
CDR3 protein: ASSLGVVANTGELF

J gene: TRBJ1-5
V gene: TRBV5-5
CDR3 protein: ASSLEGVPNQPQH

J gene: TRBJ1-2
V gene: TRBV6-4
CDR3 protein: ASSQGGGYGYT

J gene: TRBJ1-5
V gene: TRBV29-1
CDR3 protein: SVQGSGNQPQH

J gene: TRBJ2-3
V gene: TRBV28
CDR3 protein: ASSLGSGGLGDTQY

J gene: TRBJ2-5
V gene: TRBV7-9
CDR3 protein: ASRSTGTGGETQY

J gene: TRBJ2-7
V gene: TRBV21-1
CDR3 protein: ASSRRLAGVISYEQY

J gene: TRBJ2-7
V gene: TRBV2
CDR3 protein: ASREAYEQY

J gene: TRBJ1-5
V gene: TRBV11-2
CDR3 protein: ASSLDSGNQPQH

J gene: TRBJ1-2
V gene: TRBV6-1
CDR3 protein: ASSTFGTGYGYT

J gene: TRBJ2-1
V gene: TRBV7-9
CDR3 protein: ASSLDQGPEQF

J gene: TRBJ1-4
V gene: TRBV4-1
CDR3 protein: ASSQDGRGRGEKLF

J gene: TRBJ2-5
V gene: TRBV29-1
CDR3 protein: SPREQETQY

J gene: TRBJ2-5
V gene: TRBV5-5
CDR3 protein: ASSLGTSGAQETQY

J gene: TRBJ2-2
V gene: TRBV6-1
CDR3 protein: ASSVGTVRTGELF

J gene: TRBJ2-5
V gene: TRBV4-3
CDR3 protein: ASSQDRVNQETQY

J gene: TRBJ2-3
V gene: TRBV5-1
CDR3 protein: ASSLGTSGLTDTQY

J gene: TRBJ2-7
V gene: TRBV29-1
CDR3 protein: SVDGTGPYEQY

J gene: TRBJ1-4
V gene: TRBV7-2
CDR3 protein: ASSLGGRGEKLF

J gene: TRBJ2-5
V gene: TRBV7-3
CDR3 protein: ASSSGPGVGEETQY

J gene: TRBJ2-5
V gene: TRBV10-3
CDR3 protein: AISESTGQETQY

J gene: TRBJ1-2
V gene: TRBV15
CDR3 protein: ATSRAGVRAGYT

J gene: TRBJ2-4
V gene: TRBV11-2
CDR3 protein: ASSYITGFGKNIQY

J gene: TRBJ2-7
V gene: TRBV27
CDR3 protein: ASRGQGEFGAYEQY

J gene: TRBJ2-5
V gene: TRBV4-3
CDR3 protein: ASSQSARGGRETQY

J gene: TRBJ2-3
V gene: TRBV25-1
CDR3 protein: ASSVAGSGTQY

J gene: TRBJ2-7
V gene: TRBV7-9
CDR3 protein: ASSLAGTHEQY

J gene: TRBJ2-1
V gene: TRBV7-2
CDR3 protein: ASSNRDRVGVYNEQF

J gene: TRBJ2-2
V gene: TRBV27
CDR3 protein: ASSLQGPGLAGGQVITGELF

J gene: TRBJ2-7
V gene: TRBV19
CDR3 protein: ASSPAGQGASYEQY

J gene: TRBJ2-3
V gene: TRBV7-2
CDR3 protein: ASSSRGAGGTDTQY

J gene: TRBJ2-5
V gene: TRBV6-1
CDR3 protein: ATWTGTGGTQY

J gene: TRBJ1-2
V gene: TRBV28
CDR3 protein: ASNKPVGGANYGYT

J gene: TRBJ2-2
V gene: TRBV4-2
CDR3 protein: ASSRVGGTGELF

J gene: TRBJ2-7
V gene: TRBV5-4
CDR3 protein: ASSLVWAGSNYEQY

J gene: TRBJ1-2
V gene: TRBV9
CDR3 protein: ASSVGGQVYGYT

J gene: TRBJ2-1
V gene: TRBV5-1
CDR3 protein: ASSGTEYNEQF